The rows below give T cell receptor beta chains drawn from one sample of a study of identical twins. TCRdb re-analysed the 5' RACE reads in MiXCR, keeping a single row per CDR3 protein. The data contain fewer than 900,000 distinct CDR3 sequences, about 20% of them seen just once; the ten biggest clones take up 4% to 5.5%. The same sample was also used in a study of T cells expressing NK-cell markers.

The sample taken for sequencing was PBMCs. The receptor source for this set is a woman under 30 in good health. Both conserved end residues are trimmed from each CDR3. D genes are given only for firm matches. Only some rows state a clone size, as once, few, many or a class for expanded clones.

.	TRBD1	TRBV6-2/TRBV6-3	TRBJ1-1	ASSFTQGGTEAF
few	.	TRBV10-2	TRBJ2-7	ASSEYDPSYEQY
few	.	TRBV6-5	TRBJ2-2	ASSYSLGGNTGELF
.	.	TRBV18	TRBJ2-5	ASSSVAGQTQY
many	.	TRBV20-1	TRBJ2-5	GSERGETQY
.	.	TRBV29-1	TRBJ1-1	SVREDGHAEAF
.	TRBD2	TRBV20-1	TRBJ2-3	SARDLLATDTQY
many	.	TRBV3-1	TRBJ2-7	ASKAAESYEQY
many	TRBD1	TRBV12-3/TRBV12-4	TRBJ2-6	ASRPDRAGANVLT
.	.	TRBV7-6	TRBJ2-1	ASSRGTGAYNEQF
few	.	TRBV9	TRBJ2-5	ASSVGVEETQY
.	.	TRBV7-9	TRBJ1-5	ASSRDQDLGPQH
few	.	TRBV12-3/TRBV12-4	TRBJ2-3	ASNRHPSTDTQY
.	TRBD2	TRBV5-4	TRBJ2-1	ASTNRGERLGEQF
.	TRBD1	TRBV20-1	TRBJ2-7	SASGDRYYEQY
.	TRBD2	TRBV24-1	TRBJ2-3	ATSQGRADTQY
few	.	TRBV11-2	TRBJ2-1	ASTSYRPTNNEQF
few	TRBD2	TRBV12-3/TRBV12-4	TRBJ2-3	ASSLSLAGASDTQY
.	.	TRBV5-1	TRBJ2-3	ASSFGRGRPADTQY
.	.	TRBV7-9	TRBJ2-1	ASSLRLAWGNEQF
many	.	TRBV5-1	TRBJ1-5	ASSFTGNQPQH
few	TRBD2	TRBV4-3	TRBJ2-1	ASSQMGLAGYQF
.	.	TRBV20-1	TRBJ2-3	SANPGTDTQY
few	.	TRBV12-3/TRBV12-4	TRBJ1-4	ASSLRGAKLF
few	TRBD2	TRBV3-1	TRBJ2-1	ASKSTSVNEQF
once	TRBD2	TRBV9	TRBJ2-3	ASSVAPSGGATDTQY
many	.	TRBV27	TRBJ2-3	ASSSQGKLNTQY
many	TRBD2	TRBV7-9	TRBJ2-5	ASTAWEAGGETQY
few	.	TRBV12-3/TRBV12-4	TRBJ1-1	ASMLWGARAF
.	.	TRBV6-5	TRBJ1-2	ASSYLTGSDYGYT
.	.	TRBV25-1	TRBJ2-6	ASSETGRGLSGANVLT
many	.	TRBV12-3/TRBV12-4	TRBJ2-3	ASRLVYTDTQY
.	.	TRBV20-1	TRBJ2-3	SAEEADTQY
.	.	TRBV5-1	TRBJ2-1	ASSIDRIYNEQF
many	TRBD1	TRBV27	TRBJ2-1	ASSPTGIEQF
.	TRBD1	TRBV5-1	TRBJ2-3	ASSTTTTGGSQY
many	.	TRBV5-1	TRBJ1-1	ASSVSNPLWAF
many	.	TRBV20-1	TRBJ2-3	SATSRERRDTQY
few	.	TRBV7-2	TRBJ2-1	ASRIFNEQF
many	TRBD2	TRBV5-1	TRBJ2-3	ASSLLGGGKDTQY
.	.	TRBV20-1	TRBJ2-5	SASWQTQETQY
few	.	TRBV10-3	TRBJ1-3	AISRDRSSGNTIY